This TCR beta chain is drawn from a study of blood T cell repertoires in COVID-19. Study as a whole: T cells, B-cell-depleted T cells, or PBMCs supplied cDNA or gDNA.

Recovered status applied to Cohort 3 donors who had two consecutive negative PCRs. It also applied to those with clearance or with symptom resolution. There are 14 residues in the CDR3. V lost 8 bases and J lost 6; bases outside the gene matches: 9. Germline V gene lookup returns CDR1 MNHEY and CDR2 SVGAGI. Sequenced by immunoSEQ multiplex PCR; TCRdb stores in-frame clones only, minus some. Of roughly 180,000 clones in the sample, 85% to 90% were seen once. The chain joins TRBV6-5 to TRBJ1-1; 10 bases align to TRBD1. This sequence was found in a middle-aged man who had recovered from COVID-19. The sample was PBMCs or T cells enriched from blood (not recorded which). CDR3 DNA sequence: TGTGCCAGCGGTCGACAGGGGGCGAGCGCTGAAGCTTTCTTT. Residues: CASGRQGASAEAFF.